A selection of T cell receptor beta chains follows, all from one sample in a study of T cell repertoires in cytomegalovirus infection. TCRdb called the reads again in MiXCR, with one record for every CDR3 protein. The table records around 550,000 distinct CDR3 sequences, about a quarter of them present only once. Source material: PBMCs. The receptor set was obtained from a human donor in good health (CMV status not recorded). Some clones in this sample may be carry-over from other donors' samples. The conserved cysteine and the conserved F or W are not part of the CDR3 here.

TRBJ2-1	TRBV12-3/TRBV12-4	ASSHGLAGGFTMGQF
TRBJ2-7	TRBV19	ASSMGSGVLEQY
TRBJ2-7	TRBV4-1	ASSQEGLSYEQY
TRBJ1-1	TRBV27	ASSPPSGLGRNTEAF
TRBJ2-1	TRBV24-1	ATSDFQRGYNEQF
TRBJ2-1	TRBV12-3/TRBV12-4	ASSWGDNEQF
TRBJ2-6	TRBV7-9	ASSLQGFVAGSSGANVLT
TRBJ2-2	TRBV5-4	ASSLGGTSGSPGELF
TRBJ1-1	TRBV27	ASSQTGPTEAF
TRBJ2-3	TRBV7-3	ASSPIAGGPFADTQY
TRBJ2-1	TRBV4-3	ASSQDGTSRIYVSEQF
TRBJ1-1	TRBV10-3	AIKREDTEAF
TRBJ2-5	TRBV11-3	ASSVGHQETQY
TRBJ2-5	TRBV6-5	ASSYSRGGQETQY
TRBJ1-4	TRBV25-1	ASSEYGGQTEKLF
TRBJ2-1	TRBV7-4	ASSPGERGSYNEQF